The 28 T cell receptor beta chains presented below share a single source sample, sequenced in a study of blood T cell repertoires in COVID-19. Using immunoSEQ multiplex PCR, the repertoire was profiled, and TCRdb retains in-frame clones only, with some absent. Among some 170,000 clones, over 80% were seen once, and the ten largest hold 6.5% to 7.5%. The sequenced sample was peripheral blood. The receptors derive from a woman in her 40s with COVID-19, enrolled during active disease.

This sequence joins TRBV21-1 and TRBJ1-2. TRBV21-1 is designated a pseudogene. CDR3 length: 12 amino acids. The CDR3 spells CASTGTGGNYTF. The CDR3 DNA reads TGTGCCAGCACCGGCACGGGTGGTAACTACACCTTC.

J is TRBJ1-3 and V is TRBV7-8; no firm D call. Germline V gives CDR1 SGHVS, CDR2 FQNEAQ. The CDR3 is 14 residues long. The V end lost 5 bases, the J end lost 8 bases, and 16 bases lay between the germline ends. CDR3 sequence: CASSALLIRDTIYF. CDR3 DNA sequence: TGTGCCAGCAGCGCCCTGCTTATAAGAGACACCATATATTTT.

The CDR3 region is CASRPGGSPETQYF. The CDR3 DNA reads TGTGCCAGCAGGCCAGGGGGTTCCCCAGAGACCCAGTACTTC. The J gene is TRBJ2-5, the V gene TRBV27, with 7 bases lining up with TRBD1. The CDR3 totals 14 residues. Germline V lookup: CDR1 MNHEY, CDR2 SMNVEV (reference sequence). Trimming took 6 bases from V and 4 from J; bases not matched to a gene: 8.

This chain uses TRBV10-1 with TRBJ2-3; 9 bases fit TRBD2. The CDR3 length is 15 residues. Germline-derived CDR1 and CDR2 are WNHNN and SYGVQD (reference sequence). Losses at the gene ends were 6 bases for V and 1 base for J; bases not matched to a gene: 5. The CDR3 loop is CASRSGGSGTDTQYF. The CDR3 DNA is TGCGCCAGCAGGAGCGGGGGGTCTGGCACAGATACGCAGTATTTT.

The chain's CDR3 is CASSAPWESNEKLFF. The DNA for the CDR3 is TGTGCCAGCAGCGCCCCCTGGGAGTCTAATGAAAAACTGTTTTTT. The genes are TRBV9 and TRBJ1-4; unclear D gene. CDR3 length equals 15 residues. The V gene lost 3 bases and the J gene lost 3 bases, with 12 bases spanning the gap. Germline V gives CDR1 SGDLS, CDR2 YYNGEE.

The genes are TRBV6-5 and TRBJ1-6; 7 bases line up with TRBD1. The ends lost 4 bases at V and 7 bases at J; junction bases unmatched: 7. This CDR3 contains 15 residues. Looked up from germline, CDR1 is MNHEY and CDR2 is SVGAGI. This CDR3 reads CASSFDRARNSPLHF. Written as DNA, the CDR3 is TGTGCCAGCAGTTTCGACAGGGCGAGGAATTCACCCCTCCACTTT.

The genes are TRBV20-1 and TRBJ1-6; maybe TRBD1 (5 bases). Germline CDR1 and CDR2: DFQATT and SNEGSKA (reference sequence). The CDR3 runs to 15 residues. With 3 bases removed from V and 7 bases from J, the gap between germline ends came to 16 bases. As DNA, the CDR3 is TGCAGTGCTAGTCAGTTGGGGCAGCAAAATTCACCCCTCCACTTT. Translation gives CSASQLGQQNSPLHF.

The count of this clone is one. The chain links TRBV19 to TRBJ2-1; the D is unclear. This CDR3 has 15 amino acids. The V and J ends lost 6 bases and 0 bases respectively, with 12 bases between them. Germline V gene data show CDR1 as LNHDA and CDR2 as SQIVND (reference sequence). In nucleotides, the CDR3 is TGTGCCAGTAGAGAGGCGGTCGACTCCTACAATGAGCAGTTCTTC. Protein product: CASREAVDSYNEQFF.

The J gene is TRBJ2-7, the V gene TRBV21-1; the table gives TRBD2 as D, unverified against the DNA. TRBV21-1 is shown as a pseudogene. The CDR3 length is 16 residues. The chain's CDR3 is CASRKGPSGGLGGQYF. The CDR3 DNA reads TGTGCCAGCAGGAAGGGTCCTAGCGGGGGGCTGGGAGGGCAGTACTTC.

V is TRBV7-7 and J is TRBJ2-1; 9 bases align to TRBD1. Germline lookup yields CDR1 SSHAT and CDR2 FNYEAQ (reference sequence). With 3 bases clipped from V and 9 bases from J, the junction kept 3 bases outside the gene matches. The CDR3 has 13 residues. CDR3 bases: TGTGCCAGCAGCTTGGACAGGGGTGCTGAGCAGTTCTTC. Its protein is CASSLDRGAEQFF.

The chain uses TRBV5-8 and TRBJ1-2; 9 bases fit TRBD1. This CDR3 is 15 amino acids long. CDR1 and CDR2 from the germline V gene are SGHTS and YDEGEE. The J segment lost 3 bases and the V segment lost 4 bases, leaving 7 bases of the junction unmatched. In DNA form, the CDR3 reads TGTGCCAGCAGCCCGGGGGACAGGGCAGACTATGGCTACACCTTC. It is translated as CASSPGDRADYGYTF.

V gene TRBV6-4 combines with J gene TRBJ1-5; TRBD1 matches at 7 bases. The germline CDR1 and CDR2 sequences are MRHNA and SNTAGT. This CDR3 contains 13 residues. J lost 7 bases, V lost 10 bases, and 10 bases had no gene match. In DNA form, the CDR3 reads TGTGCCACTATGACAGGGACAAGCCAGCCCCAGCATTTT. Translating it yields CATMTGTSQPQHF.

V is TRBV27 and J is TRBJ2-1; 11 nucleotides match TRBD2. The CDR3 covers 18 residues. Germline V CDR1 and CDR2: MNHEY, SMNVEV (reference sequence). V lost 5 bases and J lost 9; bases outside the gene matches: 18. CDR3 coding DNA: TGTGCCAGCAGTCCACTCGAATCGGGACTAGCGGCTCTTCCTGAGCAGTTCTTC. Translating it yields CASSPLESGLAALPEQFF.

The chain joins TRBV7-9 to TRBJ1-3; D call uncertain. Germline-derived CDR1 and CDR2 are SEHNR and FQNEAQ (reference sequence). Trimming left V 1 base short and J 3 bases short, with 13 bases between. The CDR3 runs 16 residues. The CDR3, as DNA: TGTGCCAGCAGCTTAGTTGCCAGGCTTTTTGGAAACACCATATATTTT. It yields the protein CASSLVARLFGNTIYF. The full variable domain, completed using reference TRBV7-9 and TRBJ1-3, is DTGVSQNPRHKITKRGQNVTFRCDPISEHNRLYWYRQTLGQGPEFLTYFQNEAQLEKSRLLSDRFSAERPKGSFSTLEIQRTEQGDSAMYLCASSLVARLFGNTIYFGEGSWLTVV.

This clone was seen a few times. The CDR3 region has the DNA TGTGCCAGTAGTGCCGGGACAGGGGTTGGTCAGCCCCAGCATTTT. It specifies CASSAGTGVGQPQHF. This chain uses TRBV19 with TRBJ1-5, with 10 bases lining up with TRBD1. Germline values: CDR1 LNHDA, CDR2 SQIVND (reference sequence). Losses at the gene ends were 5 bases for V and 6 bases for J; bases not matched to a gene: 7. The CDR3 extends over 15 amino acids.

This sequence joins TRBV7-9 and TRBJ1-1; 10 bases fit TRBD1. The germline gives CDR1 SEHNR, CDR2 FQNEAQ (reference sequence). The V segment lost 6 bases and the J segment 1 base; nucleotides outside the gene matches: 5. CDR3 length: 15 residues. The CDR3 loop reads CASRSRQGANTEAFF. The CDR3 nucleotides are TGTGCCAGCAGGTCCCGACAGGGGGCGAACACTGAAGCTTTCTTT.

The gene calls are TRBV5-1 and TRBJ2-7, with 9 positions matching TRBD2. V was pared by 0 bases and J by 0 bases, with 7 bases of the junction left unmatched. Per germline, CDR1 SGHRS and CDR2 YFSETQ. This CDR3 region has 17 residues. The CDR3 DNA sequence: TGCGCCAGCAGCTTGGTGTCTAGCGGGACGAGCTCCTACGAGCAGTACTTC. Its translation is CASSLVSSGTSSYEQYF.

The chain joins TRBV11-2 to TRBJ2-5; weak D call: TRBD2 (7 bases). The CDR3 has 15 residues. Germline CDR1 reads SGHAT; CDR2 reads FQNNGV. The germline V and J ends were trimmed by 7 bases and 5 bases, with 20 bases remaining between them. The CDR3 region has the DNA TGTGCCAGCACTTCCCGAGGGGGGGCCGAGGAGACCCAGTACTTC. Encoded protein: CASTSRGGAEETQYF.

This clone was seen only once. This rearrangement joins TRBV3-1 (or the pseudogene TRBV3-2) to TRBJ1-6; TRBD1 is a possible D gene (5 bases). This CDR3 spans 14 amino acids. From germline, CDR1 is LGHDT and CDR2 YNNKEL (reference sequence). The V gene lost 8 bases and the J gene lost 7 bases, with 15 bases spanning the gap. The CDR3 sequence is CASREGTGNSPLHF. The CDR3 DNA sequence: TGTGCCAGCCGGGAGGGGACGGGAAATTCACCCCTCCACTTT.

CDR3 nucleotide sequence: TGTGCCAGCAGCGGCCGGGACAGGGCCACAGATACGCAGTATTTT. Encoded protein: CASSGRDRATDTQYF. The gene calls are TRBV3-1 (or the pseudogene TRBV3-2) and TRBJ2-3; 9 nucleotides agree with TRBD1. This CDR3 spans 15 amino acids. Looked up from germline, CDR1 is LGHDT and CDR2 is YNNKEL (reference sequence). V lost 5 bases and J lost 2; bases outside the gene matches: 5.

This chain connects TRBV14 to TRBJ2-1; 10 positions agree with TRBD2. CDR3 size: 14 residues. The germline V gene has CDR1 SGHDN and CDR2 FVKESK. The V and J ends lost 4 bases and 4 bases, in that order; junction bases with no gene match: 1. The DNA for the CDR3 is TGTGCCAGCAGCCCGGGACTAGCGTACAATGAGCAGTTCTTC. It is translated as CASSPGLAYNEQFF.

The chain employs TRBV19 and TRBJ2-7; tentatively, D is TRBD1 (7 bases). The V end lost 5 bases, the J end lost 3 bases, and 20 bases lay between the germline ends. CDR1 and CDR2 from the germline V gene are LNHDA and SQIVND (reference sequence). The CDR3 contains 16 residues. The CDR3 protein is CASSWGEPGQSYEQYF. In DNA form, the CDR3 reads TGTGCCAGTAGTTGGGGGGAACCGGGACAGAGCTACGAGCAGTACTTC.

This clone was seen once. The rearrangement uses TRBV6-5 and TRBJ2-5, with TRBD2 matching 10 bases. Germline CDR1 is MNHEY and CDR2 is SVGAGI. The CDR3 is 13 residues long. J gave up 5 bases and V 8 bases, and 5 bases lay outside the gene matches. The CDR3 region is CASASGSGETQYF. The CDR3 DNA is TGTGCCAGCGCTAGCGGGAGTGGGGAGACCCAGTACTTC.

This clone has only a few counts. V usage is TRBV6-5 and J usage is TRBJ2-7; D is undetermined. Between the trimmed V and J ends, which lost 2 bases and 5 bases, there was a span of 10 bases. Germline values: CDR1 MNHEY, CDR2 SVGAGI. CDR3 length: 13 amino acids. This CDR3 reads CASSYDGSHEQYF. The CDR3 DNA reads as TGTGCCAGCAGTTACGACGGGTCCCACGAGCAGTACTTC.

The genes are TRBV9 and TRBJ2-5; weak D call: TRBD1 (5 bases). In germline, CDR1 is SGDLS, CDR2 YYNGEE. The CDR3 sequence is 15 residues long. V lost 0 bases to trimming and J lost 3 bases, with 12 bases between them. Here the CDR3 DNA reads TGTGCCAGCAGCGTAGTGCAGGGCGGTAAAGAGACCCAGTACTTC. Translating gives CASSVVQGGKETQYF.

The V and J genes are TRBV5-8 and TRBJ2-5; the match to TRBD1 covers 10 bases. Germline V gene sequence: CDR1 SGHTS, CDR2 YDEGEE. The CDR3 length is 15 residues. V lost 4 bases to trimming and J lost 4 bases; unmatched junction nucleotides: 7. The CDR3 protein is CASSGGTGDGETQYF. The CDR3, as DNA: TGTGCCAGCAGCGGAGGGACAGGGGATGGAGAGACCCAGTACTTC.

The chain couples TRBV29-1 to TRBJ1-2; D remains unclear. Germline CDR1 reads SQVTM; CDR2 reads ANQGSEA. V dropped 4 bases and J dropped 5 bases, with 20 bases sitting between them. This CDR3 has 15 amino acids. The DNA of the CDR3 is TGCAGCGTTGTGAACGGCGATGGCAGACATTATGGCTACACCTTC. Amino acid sequence: CSVVNGDGRHYGYTF.

The chain is built from TRBV5-4 and TRBJ2-2; tentatively, D is TRBD1 (6 bases). Germline-derived CDR1 and CDR2 are SGHNT and YYREEE (reference sequence). V was shortened by 0 bases and J by 2 bases, with 14 bases between the two germline ends. The CDR3 loop spans 17 amino acids. This CDR3 reads CASSLASGTRNTGELFF. The CDR3 DNA sequence: TGTGCCAGCAGCTTGGCCTCCGGGACACGTAACACCGGGGAGCTGTTTTTT.